The 11 T cell receptor beta chains below come from one sample, sequenced in a study of T cells in Graves' hyperthyroidism and ophthalmopathy. TCR beta CDR3 region amplification was performed from RNA transcripts. TCR CDR3 regions were first amplified by RT-PCR with HTBI primers. MiXCR was run by TCRdb on the multiplex PCR reads, yielding one entry per CDR3 protein. The sample has around 620,000 distinct CDR3 sequences, about half seen once. The source material was peripheral blood or thyroid tissue (not recorded which). These receptors came from an adult woman with Graves' disease, either hyperthyroidism or ophthalmopathy (not recorded which).

The chain has TRBV2 and TRBJ2-5; D is possibly TRBD1 (6 bases). V lost 8 bases, J lost 4 bases, and 14 bases lay in between. CDR1 is SNHLY, CDR2 FYNNEI, per germline. This CDR3 spans 13 amino acids. The CDR3 here is CASVNRDPETQYF. The CDR3 bases are TGTGCCAGCGTTAACAGGGACCCAGAGACCCAGTACTTC.

The chain links TRBV9 to TRBJ2-7; 10 positions match TRBD1. Unmatched junction bases numbered 9, after V lost 3 bases and J lost 3 bases. CDR1 and CDR2 (germline): SGDLS, YYNGEE. The CDR3 consists of 16 residues. The CDR3 reads CASSGSRDRGYYEQYF. The CDR3 DNA sequence: TGTGCCAGCAGCGGATCCCGGGACAGGGGATACTACGAGCAGTACTTC.

The table lists this clonotype with many counts. The chain links TRBV6-5 to TRBJ1-5, with 7 positions matching TRBD1. This CDR3 is built from 17 residues. Germline lookup yields CDR1 MNHEY and CDR2 SVGAGI. V gave up 4 bases and J gave up 1 base; unmatched junction bases: 10. DNA of the CDR3: TGTGCCAGCAGTTCCACCTGGACAGGACGGAGCAATCAGCCCCAGCATTTT. Its protein is CASSSTWTGRSNQPQHF.

This clonotype was found many times. The J gene is TRBJ1-2, the V gene TRBV20-1; the D is unclear. The CDR3 runs to 14 residues. V was clipped by 0 bases and J by 8 bases, with 16 bases between them. Germline-derived CDR1 and CDR2 are DFQATT and SNEGSKA (reference sequence). CDR3 sequence reads: CSARDGREIEGYTF. CDR3 bases: TGCAGTGCTAGAGATGGGCGAGAGATAGAAGGCTACACCTTC.

This rearrangement joins TRBV7-2 to TRBJ1-6, with D possibly TRBD1 on 5 matching bases. The germline V gene has CDR1 SGHTA and CDR2 FQGNSA. The CDR3 sequence is 11 residues long. Trimming took off 5 bases at V and 16 bases at J, with 12 bases between the two ends. The CDR3 sequence is CASSRHRQLHF. Here the CDR3 DNA reads TGTGCCAGCAGCCGCCACAGGCAACTCCACTTT.

The chain recombines TRBV20-1 with TRBJ1-1, with D perhaps matching TRBD1 (6 bases). V lost 6 bases and J lost 3, with 14 bases in between. CDR3 length: 13 residues. Germline CDR1 DFQATT, CDR2 SNEGSKA (reference sequence). The CDR3, as DNA: TGCAGTGCGTTACAGGGATGGGACACTGAAGCTTTCTTT. Its protein product is CSALQGWDTEAFF.

J is TRBJ2-7 and V is TRBV10-3; D gene ambiguous. The germline V gene encodes CDR1 ENHRY and CDR2 SYGVKD. The CDR3 has 12 amino acids. Trimming stripped 0 bases from V and 9 bases from J, with 9 bases between. The CDR3 is CAISESNRVQYF. CDR3 in DNA: TGTGCCATCAGTGAGTCTAATAGGGTGCAGTACTTC.

The CDR3 loop is CSLGDVSYEQYF. CDR3 in DNA: TGCAGCTTGGGGGACGTCTCCTACGAGCAGTACTTC. This chain joins TRBV29-1 and TRBJ2-7; possibly TRBD1 or TRBD2 for D (5 bases each). The CDR3 loop spans 12 amino acids. In germline, CDR1 is SQVTM, CDR2 ANQGSEA. Trimming took 8 bases from V and 0 from J, leaving 11 bases between them.

This clonotype occurred a few times. The rearrangement uses TRBV19 and TRBJ2-7, with TRBD2 as a possible D gene (6 bases). This CDR3 is built from 13 residues. Trimming removed 3 bases at V and 5 bases at J, with 11 bases between. Germline-derived CDR1 and CDR2 are LNHDA and SQIVND (reference sequence). CDR3 loop: CASSMRDWHEQYF. CDR3 sequence (DNA): TGTGCCAGTAGTATGCGGGACTGGCACGAGCAGTACTTC.

This clonotype appeared many times. The chain links TRBV6-1 to TRBJ1-1, with D uncertain. Trimming left V 8 bases short and J 7 bases short, with 20 bases between. CDR1 is MNHNS and CDR2 is SASEGT in the germline V gene. This CDR3 is 14 amino acids long. The CDR3 DNA follows: TGTGCCAGCCACTGGGCTTGGGTGGGCAGTGAAGCTTTCTTT. Translation gives CASHWAWVGSEAFF.

The chain has TRBV7-2 and TRBJ1-1; maybe TRBD1 (5 bases). Germline CDR1 SGHTA, CDR2 FQGNSA. The CDR3 length is 11 residues. V dropped 5 bases and J dropped 9 bases, with 10 bases sitting between them. CDR3 in DNA: TGTGCCAGCAGCCCCGAGGGGCAAGCTTTCTTT. Its protein product is CASSPEGQAFF.